The clone carrying this T cell receptor (beta chain) showed up just a few times. Its target is not known. The record originates from a study of cytotoxic CD8 clonotypes in ibrutinib-treated CLL. Depth targeted 1 in 200,000 to 1 in 1 million T cells, averaging 10x coverage per clonotype. Method: immunoSEQ multiplex PCR; TCRdb's copy keeps in-frame clones and lacks some. Here the sample spans 110,000 or so clones, 45% to 65% being singletons. The study's findings and limits: Clonality rose at ibrutinib response, held steady in sustained remission, and fell toward baseline at progression.

This CDR3 has 14 residues. Trimming removed 2 bases from V and 3 bases from J; junction bases left unmatched: 4. From germline, CDR1 is SGDLS and CDR2 YYNGEE. Sequencing was performed on PBMCs, taken after 24 months of ibrutinib treatment. The chain links TRBV9 to TRBJ1-1, with TRBD1 matching over 7 bases. The sequence derives from a human donor with chronic lymphocytic leukemia. CDR3 DNA: TGTGCCAGCAGCGTTAACCAGGGGGACACTGAAGCTTTCTTT. It yields the protein CASSVNQGDTEAFF.